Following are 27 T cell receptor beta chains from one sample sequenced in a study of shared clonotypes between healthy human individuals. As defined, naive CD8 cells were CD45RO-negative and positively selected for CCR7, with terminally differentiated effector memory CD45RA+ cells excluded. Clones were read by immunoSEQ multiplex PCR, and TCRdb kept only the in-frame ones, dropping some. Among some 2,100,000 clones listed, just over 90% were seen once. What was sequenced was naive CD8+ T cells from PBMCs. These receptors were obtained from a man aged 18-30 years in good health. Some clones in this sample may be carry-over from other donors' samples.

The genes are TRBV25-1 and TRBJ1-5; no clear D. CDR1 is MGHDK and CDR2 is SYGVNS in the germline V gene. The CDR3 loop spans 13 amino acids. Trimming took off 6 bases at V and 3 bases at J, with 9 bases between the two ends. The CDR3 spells CASRLNNNQPQHF. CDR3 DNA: TGTGCCAGCAGATTAAACAACAATCAGCCCCAGCATTTT.

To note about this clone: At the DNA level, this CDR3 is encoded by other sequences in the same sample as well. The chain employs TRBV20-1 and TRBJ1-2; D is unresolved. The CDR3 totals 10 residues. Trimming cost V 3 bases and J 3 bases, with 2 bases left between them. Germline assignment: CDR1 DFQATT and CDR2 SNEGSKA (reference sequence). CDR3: CSARDYGYTF. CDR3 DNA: TGCAGTGCTAGGGACTATGGCTACACCTTC.

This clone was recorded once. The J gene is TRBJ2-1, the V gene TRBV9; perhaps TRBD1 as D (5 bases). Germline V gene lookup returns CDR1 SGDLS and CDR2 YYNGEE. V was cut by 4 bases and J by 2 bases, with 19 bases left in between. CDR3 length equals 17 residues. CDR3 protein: CASSSPPPDRAYNEQFF. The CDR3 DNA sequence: TGTGCCAGCAGCTCACCTCCTCCCGACAGAGCCTACAATGAGCAGTTCTTC.

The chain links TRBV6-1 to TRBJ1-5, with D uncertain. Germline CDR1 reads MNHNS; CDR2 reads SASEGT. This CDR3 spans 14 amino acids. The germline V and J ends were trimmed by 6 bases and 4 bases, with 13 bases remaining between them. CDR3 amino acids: CASRGSSVNQPQHF. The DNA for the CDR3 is TGTGCCAGCAGAGGGTCTTCGGTAAATCAGCCCCAGCATTTT.

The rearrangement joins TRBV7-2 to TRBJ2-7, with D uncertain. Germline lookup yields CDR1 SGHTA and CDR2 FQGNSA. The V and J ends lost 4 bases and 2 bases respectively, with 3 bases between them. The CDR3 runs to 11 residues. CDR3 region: CASSCPYEQYF. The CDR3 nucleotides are TGTGCCAGCAGCTGCCCCTACGAGCAGTACTTC.

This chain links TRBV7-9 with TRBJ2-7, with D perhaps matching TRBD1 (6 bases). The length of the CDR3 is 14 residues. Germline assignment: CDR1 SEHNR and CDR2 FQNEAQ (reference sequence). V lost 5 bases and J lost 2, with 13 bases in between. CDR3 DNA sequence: TGTGCCAGCAGCCAATGGGGACAACCCTACGAGCAGTACTTC. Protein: CASSQWGQPYEQYF.

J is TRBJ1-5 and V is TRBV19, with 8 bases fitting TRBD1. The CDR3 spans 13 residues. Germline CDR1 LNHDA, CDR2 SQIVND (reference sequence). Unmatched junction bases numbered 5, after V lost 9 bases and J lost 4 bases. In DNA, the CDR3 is TGTGCCAGCCGACAGGGGCTAAATCAGCCCCAGCATTTT. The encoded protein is CASRQGLNQPQHF.

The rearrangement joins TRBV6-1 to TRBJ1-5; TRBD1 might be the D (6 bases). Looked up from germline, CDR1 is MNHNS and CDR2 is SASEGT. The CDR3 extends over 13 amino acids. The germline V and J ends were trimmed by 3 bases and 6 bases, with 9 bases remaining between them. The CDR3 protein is CASSDQGSQPQHF. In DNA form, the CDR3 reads TGTGCCAGCAGTGACCAGGGGAGTCAGCCCCAGCATTTT.

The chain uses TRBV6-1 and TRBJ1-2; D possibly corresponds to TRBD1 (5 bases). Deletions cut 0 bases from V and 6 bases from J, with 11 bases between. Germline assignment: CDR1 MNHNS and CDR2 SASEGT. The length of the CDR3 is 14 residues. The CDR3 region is CASSEAGGSDGYTF. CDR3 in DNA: TGTGCCAGCAGTGAAGCGGGGGGATCTGATGGCTACACCTTC.

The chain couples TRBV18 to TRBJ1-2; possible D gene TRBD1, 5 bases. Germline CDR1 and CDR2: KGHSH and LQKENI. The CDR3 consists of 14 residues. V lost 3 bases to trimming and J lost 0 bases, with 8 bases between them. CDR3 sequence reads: CASSPWDANYGYTF. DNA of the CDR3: TGTGCCAGCTCACCTTGGGACGCTAACTATGGCTACACCTTC.

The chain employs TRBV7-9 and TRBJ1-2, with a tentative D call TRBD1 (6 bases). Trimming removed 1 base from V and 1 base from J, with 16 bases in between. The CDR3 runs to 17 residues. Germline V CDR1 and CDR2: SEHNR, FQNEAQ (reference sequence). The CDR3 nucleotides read TGTGCCAGCAGCTTAGACCCGGCAGGGGCGAGTAACTATGGCTACACCTTC. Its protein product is CASSLDPAGASNYGYTF.

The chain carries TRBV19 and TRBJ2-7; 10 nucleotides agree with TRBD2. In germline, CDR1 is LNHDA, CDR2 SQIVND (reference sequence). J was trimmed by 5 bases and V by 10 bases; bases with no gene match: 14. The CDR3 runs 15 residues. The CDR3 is CATSPFGTSVNEQYF. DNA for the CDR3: TGTGCCACCTCCCCTTTTGGGACTAGCGTCAACGAGCAGTACTTC.

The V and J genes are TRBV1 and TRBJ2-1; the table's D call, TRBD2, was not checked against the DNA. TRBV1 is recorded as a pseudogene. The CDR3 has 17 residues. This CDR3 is CTSSQETGLATSNEQFF. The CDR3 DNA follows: TGCACCAGCAGCCAAGAAACGGGACTAGCGACATCCAATGAGCAGTTCTTC.

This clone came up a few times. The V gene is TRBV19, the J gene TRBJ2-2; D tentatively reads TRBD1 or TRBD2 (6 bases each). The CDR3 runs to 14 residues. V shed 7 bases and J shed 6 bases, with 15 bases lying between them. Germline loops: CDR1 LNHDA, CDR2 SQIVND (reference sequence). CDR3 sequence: CASTPRGQSGELFF. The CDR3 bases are TGTGCCAGTACACCTCGGGGGCAGTCCGGGGAGCTGTTTTTT.

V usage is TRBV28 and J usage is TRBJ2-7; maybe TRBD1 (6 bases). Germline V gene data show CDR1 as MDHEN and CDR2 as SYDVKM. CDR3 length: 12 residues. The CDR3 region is CATQGSFYEQYF. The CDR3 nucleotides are TGTGCGACACAGGGTAGTTTCTACGAGCAGTACTTC.

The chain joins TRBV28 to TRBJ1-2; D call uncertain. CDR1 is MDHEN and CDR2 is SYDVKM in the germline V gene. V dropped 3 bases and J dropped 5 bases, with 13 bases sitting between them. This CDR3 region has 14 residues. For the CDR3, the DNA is TGTGCCAGCAGTTTTGACCCCTTTAGGTATGGCTACACCTTC. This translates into CASSFDPFRYGYTF.

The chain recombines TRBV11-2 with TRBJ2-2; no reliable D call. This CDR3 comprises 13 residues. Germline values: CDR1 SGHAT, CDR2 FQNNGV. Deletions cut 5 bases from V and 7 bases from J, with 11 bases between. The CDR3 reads CASSSPPGGELFF. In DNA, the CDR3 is TGTGCCAGCAGCAGCCCCCCGGGCGGGGAGCTGTTTTTT.

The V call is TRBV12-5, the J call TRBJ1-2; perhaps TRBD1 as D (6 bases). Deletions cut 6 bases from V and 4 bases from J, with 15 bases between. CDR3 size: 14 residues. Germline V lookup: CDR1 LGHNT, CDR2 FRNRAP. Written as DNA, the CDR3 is TGTGCTAGTGGCAGGGGAGACGGAGTCTATGGCTACACCTTC. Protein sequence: CASGRGDGVYGYTF.

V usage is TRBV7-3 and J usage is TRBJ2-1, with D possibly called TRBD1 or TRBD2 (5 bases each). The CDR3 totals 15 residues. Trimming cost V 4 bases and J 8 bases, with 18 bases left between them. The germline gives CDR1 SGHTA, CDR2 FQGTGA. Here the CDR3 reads CASSSGPWGIDEQFF. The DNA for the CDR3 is TGTGCCAGCAGCTCGGGCCCGTGGGGGATCGATGAGCAGTTCTTC.

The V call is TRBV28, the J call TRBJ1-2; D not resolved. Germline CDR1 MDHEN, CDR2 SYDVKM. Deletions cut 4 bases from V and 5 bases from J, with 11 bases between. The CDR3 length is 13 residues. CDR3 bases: TGTGCCAGCAGTTATTCGTCGGGATATGGCTACACCTTC. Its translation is CASSYSSGYGYTF.

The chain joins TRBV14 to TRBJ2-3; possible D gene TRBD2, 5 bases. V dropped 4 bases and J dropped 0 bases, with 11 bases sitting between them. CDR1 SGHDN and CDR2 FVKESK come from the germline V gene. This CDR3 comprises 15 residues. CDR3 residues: CASSLTGISTDTQYF. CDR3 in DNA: TGTGCCAGCAGCCTTACCGGGATTAGCACAGATACGCAGTATTTT.

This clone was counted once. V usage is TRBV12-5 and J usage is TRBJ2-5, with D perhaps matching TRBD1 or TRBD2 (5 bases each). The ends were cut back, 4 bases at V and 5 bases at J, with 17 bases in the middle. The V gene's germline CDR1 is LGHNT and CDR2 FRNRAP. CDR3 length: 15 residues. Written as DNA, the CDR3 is TGTGCTAGTGGTTCCAAGACTTCACGGGGCGAGACCCAGTACTTC. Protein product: CASGSKTSRGETQYF.

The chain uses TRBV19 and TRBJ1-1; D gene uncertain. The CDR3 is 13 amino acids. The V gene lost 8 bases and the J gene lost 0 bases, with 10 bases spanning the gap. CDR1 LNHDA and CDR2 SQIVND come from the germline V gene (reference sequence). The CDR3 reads CASLSSLNTEAFF. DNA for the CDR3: TGTGCCAGTCTATCCAGCCTGAACACTGAAGCTTTCTTT.

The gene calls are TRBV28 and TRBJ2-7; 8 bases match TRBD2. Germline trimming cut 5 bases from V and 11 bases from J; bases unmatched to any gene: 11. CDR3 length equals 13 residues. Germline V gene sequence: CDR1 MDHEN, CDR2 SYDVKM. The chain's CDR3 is CASSPLREARKYF. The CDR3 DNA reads TGTGCCAGCAGTCCCCTGCGGGAGGCACGAAAGTACTTC.

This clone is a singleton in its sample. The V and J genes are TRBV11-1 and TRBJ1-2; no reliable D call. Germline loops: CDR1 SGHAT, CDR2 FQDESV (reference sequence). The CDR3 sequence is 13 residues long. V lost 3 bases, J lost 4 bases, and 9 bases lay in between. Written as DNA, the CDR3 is TGTGCCAGCAGCTTTGGCAGCACCTATGGCTACACCTTC. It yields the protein CASSFGSTYGYTF.

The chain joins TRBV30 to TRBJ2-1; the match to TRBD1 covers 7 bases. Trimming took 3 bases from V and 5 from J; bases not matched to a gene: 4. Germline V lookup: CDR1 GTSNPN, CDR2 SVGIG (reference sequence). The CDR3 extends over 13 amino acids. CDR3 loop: CAWSPGQDNEQFF. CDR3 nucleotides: TGTGCCTGGAGCCCCGGACAGGACAATGAGCAGTTCTTC.

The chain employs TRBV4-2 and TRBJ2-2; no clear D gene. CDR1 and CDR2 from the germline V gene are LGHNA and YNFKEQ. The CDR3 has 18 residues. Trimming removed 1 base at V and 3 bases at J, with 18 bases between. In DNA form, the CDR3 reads TGTGCCAGCAGCCAAGTAACCGTTCGGGCGACCTACACCGGGGAGCTGTTTTTT. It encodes CASSQVTVRATYTGELFF.